This T cell receptor (beta chain) was obtained from a study of cytomegalovirus exposure and HLA in healthy donors. The CDR3 spans 15 residues. CDR1 and CDR2 (germline): SGHRS, YFSETQ. V was pared by 4 bases and J by 6 bases, with 12 bases of the junction left unmatched. Vbeta (60) and Jbeta (13) primers were used in the PCR. Data came from immunoSEQ multiplex PCR; TCRdb stores just in-frame clones and leaves some out. The table shows 150,000 to 200,000 clones, with around 80% occurring only once. This clonotype originated in a woman between 50 and 59 years old in good health and CMV-seronegative. The sequenced sample was PBMCs. The genes are TRBV5-1 and TRBJ1-1, with 7 bases matching TRBD1. The CDR3 DNA reads as TGCGCCAGCAGCCGTCGGGACAGCCCTGTCCCTGAAGCTTTCTTT. It codes for CASSRRDSPVPEAFF.